A single T cell receptor beta chain is shown here with its context. MiXCR, applied by TCRdb to the RT-PCR reads, yields one record per CDR3 protein. The sample lists roughly 960,000 distinct CDR3 sequences; 15% to 20% were seen once. Looked up from germline, CDR1 is SGHTA and CDR2 is FQGTGA. The trim removed 3 bases at V and 0 bases at J, leaving 5 bases unmatched. This CDR3 has 16 amino acids. The sample belongs to a study of patients and donors after allogeneic stem cell transplantation. The rearrangement uses TRBV7-3 and TRBJ2-3, with 8 bases aligning to TRBD2. What was sequenced was blood, either unsorted or a sorted T cell fraction (not recorded which). This clonotype originated in a human donor who was either an allogeneic HSCT recipient or a stem cell or donor lymphocyte infusion donor (not recorded which). It is not recorded whose cells these are; they may come from a transplant donor. The CDR3 sequence is CASSFRTSLSTDTQYF. In DNA form, the CDR3 reads TGTGCCAGCAGCTTTAGGACTAGCCTCAGCACAGATACGCAGTATTTT.